The 27 T cell receptor beta chains below come from one sample, sequenced in a study of shared clonotypes between healthy human individuals. Profiling relied on immunoSEQ multiplex PCR, and the TCRdb table lists in-frame clones only, not all of them. This sample carries a few million clones, around 94% of them seen once, and the ten largest clones take over 0.12%. Sequences were obtained from naive CD4+ T cells sorted from blood. Documented subset: CD45RA+ positively selected. These receptors came from a man between 18 and 29 years old in good health.

The V gene is TRBV9, the J gene TRBJ2-3, with D tentatively TRBD1 or TRBD2 (5 bases each). This CDR3 comprises 16 residues. Looked up from germline, CDR1 is SGDLS and CDR2 is YYNGEE. The ends were cut back, 0 bases at V and 3 bases at J, with 14 bases in the middle. Here the CDR3 DNA reads TGTGCCAGCAGCGTAGGGGAAGGGGAGAGGACAGATACGCAGTATTTT. Translated: CASSVGEGERTDTQYF.

V usage is TRBV7-8 and J usage is TRBJ2-2; D not certain. The germline CDR1 and CDR2 sequences are SGHVS and FQNEAQ. The ends were cut back, 7 bases at V and 0 bases at J, with 15 bases in the middle. The CDR3 sequence is 16 residues long. The CDR3 DNA sequence: TGTGCCAGCACCCCTCGAACACCCGCGAACACCGGGGAGCTGTTTTTT. It translates to CASTPRTPANTGELFF.

V and J are TRBV6-5 and TRBJ2-6; tentatively, D is TRBD2 (6 bases). CDR3 length: 15 amino acids. Germline CDR1 reads MNHEY; CDR2 reads SVGAGI. Deletions cut 7 bases from V and 5 bases from J, with 15 bases between. The CDR3: CASTKGGLWANVLTF. The CDR3 coding sequence is TGTGCCAGCACCAAAGGAGGGCTCTGGGCCAACGTCCTGACTTTC.

The chain joins TRBV2 to TRBJ1-5, with D perhaps matching TRBD1 (5 bases). Germline CDR1 and CDR2: SNHLY and FYNNEI. CDR3 length equals 15 residues. With 4 bases removed from V and 7 bases from J, the gap between germline ends came to 17 bases. CDR3 protein: CASSGVEGRGQPQHF. Here the CDR3 DNA reads TGTGCCAGCAGTGGAGTGGAGGGGCGGGGGCAGCCCCAGCATTTT.

In its sample, this clone was seen once. Other DNA sequences from this sample encode an identical CDR3 as well. CDR3 amino acids: CASSVAGMNTEAFF. In DNA, the CDR3 is TGTGCCAGCAGCGTAGCGGGCATGAACACTGAAGCTTTCTTT. The rearrangement links TRBV9 to TRBJ1-1; D is unresolved. This CDR3 is built from 14 residues. The germline gives CDR1 SGDLS, CDR2 YYNGEE. V lost 0 bases and J lost 0, with 6 bases in between.

The gene calls are TRBV5-1 and TRBJ2-1; TRBD2 agrees at 14 bases. V lost 4 bases to trimming and J lost 7 bases; unmatched junction nucleotides: 7. Germline V gives CDR1 SGHRS, CDR2 YFSETQ. This CDR3 region has 16 residues. CDR3 nucleotide sequence: TGCGCCAGCAGCATTACCGGGACTAGCGGGAGTAATGAGCAGTTCTTC. This codes for CASSITGTSGSNEQFF. The complete variable domain, with remaining parts taken from reference TRBV5-1 and TRBJ2-1, reads KAGVTQTPRYLIKTRGQQVTLSCSPISGHRSVSWYQQTPGQGLQFLFEYFSETQRNKGNFPGRFSGRQFSNSRSEMNVSTLELGDSALYLCASSITGTSGSNEQFFGPGTRLTVL.

The chain joins TRBV28 to TRBJ1-1; 9 positions match TRBD1. The V gene's germline CDR1 is MDHEN and CDR2 SYDVKM. The CDR3 contains 16 residues. V gave up 3 bases and J gave up 2 bases; unmatched junction bases: 7. The CDR3 reads CASSLPGQGINTEAFF. CDR3 DNA: TGTGCCAGCAGTTTGCCCGGACAGGGGATTAACACTGAAGCTTTCTTT.

Remarks on this clone: Other DNA sequences in this sample translate to the same CDR3. This chain joins TRBV5-6 and TRBJ1-1; D possibly corresponds to TRBD1 (5 bases). The CDR3 totals 14 residues. The V end lost 3 bases, the J end lost 0 bases, and 9 bases lay between the germline ends. Germline CDR1 SGHDT, CDR2 YYEEEE. Here the CDR3 DNA reads TGTGCCAGCAGCTGGGGCAGAATGAACACTGAAGCTTTCTTT. It yields the protein CASSWGRMNTEAFF.

The rearrangement links TRBV10-3 to TRBJ1-2; TRBD1 might be the D (5 bases). Trimming pared 0 bases from V and 7 bases from J, leaving 12 bases between. The CDR3 has 14 residues. Germline V lookup: CDR1 ENHRY, CDR2 SYGVKD. The CDR3 nucleotides read TGTGCCATCAGTGAGTCCACAGGCTCAATTGGCTACACCTTC. Protein: CAISESTGSIGYTF.

The J gene is TRBJ2-3, the V gene TRBV5-1, with D unclear. CDR3 length equals 15 residues. Germline CDR1 and CDR2: SGHRS and YFSETQ. With 5 bases removed from V and 0 bases from J, the gap between germline ends came to 13 bases. CDR3 protein: CASRPGPGSTDTQYF. CDR3 nucleotide sequence: TGCGCCAGCAGGCCTGGTCCTGGTAGCACAGATACGCAGTATTTT.

Comments on this clone: The sample contains more than one DNA sequence encoding this CDR3. V is TRBV5-1 and J is TRBJ1-3, with unresolved D. V lost 7 bases and J lost 2, with 10 bases in between. Germline CDR1 is SGHRS and CDR2 is YFSETQ. This CDR3 has 13 amino acids. The CDR3 loop reads CASSGGPGNTIYF. The CDR3 DNA sequence: TGCGCCAGCTCGGGAGGGCCTGGAAACACCATATATTTT. Full variable domain (missing parts from reference TRBV5-1 and TRBJ1-3): KAGVTQTPRYLIKTRGQQVTLSCSPISGHRSVSWYQQTPGQGLQFLFEYFSETQRNKGNFPGRFSGRQFSNSRSEMNVSTLELGDSALYLCASSGGPGNTIYFGEGSWLTVV.

This CDR3 is CASSPTSGPSYEQYF. The CDR3 DNA reads as TGTGCCAGCAGCCCAACTAGCGGACCCTCCTACGAGCAGTACTTC. The chain uses TRBV7-2 and TRBJ2-7; 8 bases fit TRBD2. Germline V gene sequence: CDR1 SGHTA, CDR2 FQGNSA. The CDR3 extends over 15 amino acids. V dropped 5 bases and J dropped 0; count of bases not matched to a gene: 6.

The rearrangement uses TRBV5-1 and TRBJ2-7; unclear D gene. Germline V gene data show CDR1 as SGHRS and CDR2 as YFSETQ. The CDR3 runs to 14 residues. V lost 3 bases, J lost 3 bases, and 13 bases lay in between. The CDR3 protein is CASSSSSSLYEQYF. CDR3 in DNA: TGCGCCAGCAGCTCTAGTAGTTCACTCTACGAGCAGTACTTC.

The gene calls are TRBV27 and TRBJ1-2; 7 bases line up with TRBD1. This CDR3 spans 16 amino acids. J gave up 0 bases and V 11 bases, and 15 bases lay outside the gene matches. From germline, CDR1 is MNHEY and CDR2 SMNVEV (reference sequence). CDR3 sequence: CAGGGDSYRANYGYTF. The CDR3 nucleotides read TGTGCCGGAGGGGGGGACAGCTACCGCGCTAACTATGGCTACACCTTC.

For this clone: Other DNA sequences in this sample translate to the same CDR3. V and J are TRBV11-2 and TRBJ1-4; D is unresolved. The V gene's germline CDR1 is SGHAT and CDR2 FQNNGV. V lost 1 base to trimming and J lost 6 bases, with 9 bases between them. The CDR3 totals 14 residues. The DNA of the CDR3 is TGTGCCAGCAGCTTAGTAGGACTCGATGAAAAACTGTTTTTT. This gives the protein CASSLVGLDEKLFF.

The chain has TRBV5-1 and TRBJ2-3; D not resolved. The germline CDR1 and CDR2 sequences are SGHRS and YFSETQ. The CDR3 is 14 amino acids. Deletions cut 3 bases from V and 5 bases from J, with 13 bases between. The CDR3 DNA reads TGCGCCAGCAGCTCTTCCTTGACTGGAGATACGCAGTATTTT. Protein product: CASSSSLTGDTQYF.

As regards this clone: The same CDR3 arises from other DNA sequences in this sample as well. V and J are TRBV5-1 and TRBJ1-3; a possible D gene is TRBD1 (6 bases). Trimming took 0 bases from V and 0 from J, leaving 7 bases between them. The length of the CDR3 is 15 residues. From germline, CDR1 is SGHRS and CDR2 YFSETQ. CDR3 nucleotides: TGCGCCAGCAGCTTGGGGACAGACTCTGGAAACACCATATATTTT. Protein sequence: CASSLGTDSGNTIYF. Using reference TRBV5-1 and TRBJ1-3 for the parts outside the CDR3, the full variable domain is KAGVTQTPRYLIKTRGQQVTLSCSPISGHRSVSWYQQTPGQGLQFLFEYFSETQRNKGNFPGRFSGRQFSNSRSEMNVSTLELGDSALYLCASSLGTDSGNTIYFGEGSWLTVV.

V is TRBV18 and J is TRBJ2-7, with D perhaps matching TRBD2 (7 bases). This CDR3 comprises 13 residues. Germline V gives CDR1 KGHSH, CDR2 LQKENI. With 6 bases removed from V and 2 bases from J, the gap between germline ends came to 11 bases. This CDR3 is CASSRGGAYEQYF. The CDR3 DNA is TGTGCCAGCTCCCGAGGGGGGGCCTACGAGCAGTACTTC.

This clone has more than one count but fewer than ten. This chain links TRBV10-3 with TRBJ1-1; TRBD1 agrees at 7 bases. Germline V CDR1 and CDR2: ENHRY, SYGVKD. The CDR3 is 13 amino acids. J lost 3 bases, V lost 10 bases, and 8 bases had no gene match. DNA of the CDR3: TGTGCCACCAAAACAGGGGCCGACACTGAAGCTTTCTTT. It is translated as CATKTGADTEAFF.

This clone was observed a single time. The rearrangement joins TRBV5-1 to TRBJ1-1; no clear D gene. The CDR3 extends over 17 amino acids. Per germline, CDR1 SGHRS and CDR2 YFSETQ. V shed 5 bases and J shed 1 base, with 21 bases lying between them. The CDR3 spells CASSTVPPGLENTEAFF. The CDR3 region has the DNA TGCGCCAGCAGTACCGTGCCCCCGGGGTTGGAGAACACTGAAGCTTTCTTT.

The CDR3 DNA follows: TGTGCCTGGAGTCGGGACAGGGCCAGAGATACGCAGTATTTT. Encoded protein: CAWSRDRARDTQYF. The chain recombines TRBV30 with TRBJ2-3; the match to TRBD1 covers 9 bases. Germline assignment: CDR1 GTSNPN and CDR2 SVGIG (reference sequence). CDR3 length: 14 residues. V gave up 2 bases and J gave up 5 bases; unmatched junction bases: 5.

This clone has only a few counts. This chain uses TRBV19 with TRBJ2-3; the match to TRBD1 covers 7 bases. V dropped 9 bases and J dropped 4; count of bases not matched to a gene: 13. The CDR3 runs to 15 residues. Looked up from germline, CDR1 is LNHDA and CDR2 is SQIVND (reference sequence). Here the CDR3 reads CASKPGQLLPDTQYF. The DNA for the CDR3 is TGTGCCAGCAAGCCGGGACAGCTTCTTCCAGATACGCAGTATTTT. Full variable domain (outside the CDR3, taken from reference TRBV19 and TRBJ2-3): DGGITQSPKYLFRKEGQNVTLSCEQNLNHDAMYWYRQDPGQGLRLIYYSQIVNDFQKGDIAEGYSVSREKKESFPLTVTSAQKNPTAFYLCASKPGQLLPDTQYFGPGTRLTVL.

About this clone: Other DNA sequences from this sample encode an identical CDR3 as well. J is TRBJ1-6 and V is TRBV25-1; the D is unclear. Germline V CDR1 and CDR2: MGHDK, SYGVNS. Trimming removed 2 bases from V and 7 bases from J, with 6 bases in between. CDR3 length: 13 residues. The CDR3 loop is CASSEPGNSPLHF. Here the CDR3 DNA reads TGTGCCAGCAGTGAACCGGGGAATTCACCCCTCCACTTT. The full variable domain, rest sourced from reference TRBV25-1 and TRBJ1-6, is EADIYQTPRYLVIGTGKKITLECSQTMGHDKMYWYQQDPGMELHLIHYSYGVNSTEKGDLSSESTVSRIRTEHFPLTLESARPSHTSQYLCASSEPGNSPLHFGNGTRLTVT.

The chain employs TRBV2 and TRBJ2-3; perhaps TRBD1 as D (5 bases). The CDR3 runs 16 residues. The V gene lost 3 bases and the J gene lost 0 bases, with 13 bases spanning the gap. The V gene's germline CDR1 is SNHLY and CDR2 FYNNEI. CDR3 sequence reads: CASSDSGPESTDTQYF. The CDR3 bases are TGTGCCAGCAGTGATTCAGGGCCGGAGAGCACAGATACGCAGTATTTT.

The V call is TRBV12-5, the J call TRBJ1-1; TRBD1 is a possible D gene (5 bases). CDR3 length: 16 residues. The V end lost 4 bases, the J end lost 6 bases, and 21 bases lay between the germline ends. Germline assignment: CDR1 LGHNT and CDR2 FRNRAP. CDR3 nucleotide sequence: TGTGCTAGTGGTTCGCCGGGACTCAAAGCTGGTTCTGAAGCTTTCTTT. Its translation is CASGSPGLKAGSEAFF.

This clone was counted a single time. The V gene is TRBV5-4, the J gene TRBJ1-2; D is undetermined. The ends were cut back, 2 bases at V and 5 bases at J, with 10 bases in the middle. Looked up from germline, CDR1 is SGHNT and CDR2 is YYREEE (reference sequence). The length of the CDR3 is 13 residues. CDR3 nucleotides: TGTGCCAGCAGCTTCCGGGGTCTTTATGGCTACACCTTC. It codes for CASSFRGLYGYTF.

The chain couples TRBV7-9 to TRBJ1-3, with D unresolved. The germline V gene has CDR1 SEHNR and CDR2 FQNEAQ (reference sequence). V was pared by 7 bases and J by 6 bases, with 7 bases between. The CDR3 loop spans 11 amino acids. The CDR3 region is CASNIINTIYF. For the CDR3, the DNA is TGTGCCAGCAACATAATAAACACCATATATTTT. The full variable domain, completed using reference TRBV7-9 and TRBJ1-3, is DTGVSQNPRHKITKRGQNVTFRCDPISEHNRLYWYRQTLGQGPEFLTYFQNEAQLEKSRLLSDRFSAERPKGSFSTLEIQRTEQGDSAMYLCASNIINTIYFGEGSWLTVV.